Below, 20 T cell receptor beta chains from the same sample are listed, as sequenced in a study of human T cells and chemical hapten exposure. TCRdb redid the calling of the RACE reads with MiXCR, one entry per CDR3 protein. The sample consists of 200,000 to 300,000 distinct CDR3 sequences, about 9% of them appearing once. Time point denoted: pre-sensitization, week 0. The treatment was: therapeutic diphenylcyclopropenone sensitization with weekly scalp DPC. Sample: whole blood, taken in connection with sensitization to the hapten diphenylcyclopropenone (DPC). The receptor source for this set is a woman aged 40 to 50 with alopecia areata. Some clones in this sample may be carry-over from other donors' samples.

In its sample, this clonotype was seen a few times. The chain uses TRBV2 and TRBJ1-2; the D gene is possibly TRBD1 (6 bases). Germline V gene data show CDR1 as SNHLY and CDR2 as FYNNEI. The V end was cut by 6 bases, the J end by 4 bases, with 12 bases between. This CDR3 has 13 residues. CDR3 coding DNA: TGTGCCAGCAGGATACAGGGTCCCTATGGCTACACCTTC. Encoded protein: CASRIQGPYGYTF.

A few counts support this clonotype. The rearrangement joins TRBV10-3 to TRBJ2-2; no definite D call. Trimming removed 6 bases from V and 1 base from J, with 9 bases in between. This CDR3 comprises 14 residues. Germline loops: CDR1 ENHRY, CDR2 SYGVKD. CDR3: CAISDPENTGELFF. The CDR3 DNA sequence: TGTGCCATCAGCGACCCGGAGAACACCGGGGAGCTGTTTTTT.

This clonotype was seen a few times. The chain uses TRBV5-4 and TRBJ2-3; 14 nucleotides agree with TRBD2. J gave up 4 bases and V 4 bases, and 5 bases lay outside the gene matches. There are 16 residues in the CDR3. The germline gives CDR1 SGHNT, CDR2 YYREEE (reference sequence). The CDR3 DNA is TGTGCCAGCAGCCACAGGGGACTAGCGGGAGCAGATACGCAGTATTTT. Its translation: CASSHRGLAGADTQYF.

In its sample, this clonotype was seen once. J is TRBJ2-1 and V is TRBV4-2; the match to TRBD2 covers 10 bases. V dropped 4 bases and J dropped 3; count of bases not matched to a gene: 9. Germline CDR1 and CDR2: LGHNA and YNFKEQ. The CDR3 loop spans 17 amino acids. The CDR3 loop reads CASSRTSGPLIYNEQFF. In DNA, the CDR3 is TGTGCCAGCAGCCGGACTAGCGGTCCCCTCATCTACAATGAGCAGTTCTTC.

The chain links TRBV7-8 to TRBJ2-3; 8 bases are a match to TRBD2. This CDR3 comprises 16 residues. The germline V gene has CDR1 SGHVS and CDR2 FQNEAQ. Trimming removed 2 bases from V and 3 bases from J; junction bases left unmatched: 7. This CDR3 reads CASSLFASGPTDTQYF. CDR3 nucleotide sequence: TGTGCCAGCAGCTTATTCGCTAGCGGGCCTACAGATACGCAGTATTTT.

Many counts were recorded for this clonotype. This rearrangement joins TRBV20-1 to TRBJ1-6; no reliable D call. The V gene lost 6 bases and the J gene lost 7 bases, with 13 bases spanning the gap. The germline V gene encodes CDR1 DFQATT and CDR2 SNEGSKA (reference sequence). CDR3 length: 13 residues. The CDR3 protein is CSARVWENSPLHF. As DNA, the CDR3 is TGCAGTGCAAGGGTCTGGGAGAATTCACCCCTCCACTTT.

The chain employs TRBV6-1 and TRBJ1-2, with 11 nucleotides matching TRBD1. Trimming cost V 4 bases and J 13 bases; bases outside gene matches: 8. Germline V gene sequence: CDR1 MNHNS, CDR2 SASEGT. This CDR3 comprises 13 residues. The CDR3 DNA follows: TGTGCCAGCAGTGTGACGGGACAGGGGGAAGGCACCTTC. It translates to CASSVTGQGEGTF.

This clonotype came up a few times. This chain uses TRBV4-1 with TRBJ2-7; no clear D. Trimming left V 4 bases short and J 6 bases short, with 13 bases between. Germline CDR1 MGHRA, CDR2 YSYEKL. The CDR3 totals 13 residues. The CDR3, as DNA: TGCGCCAGCAGCCGCCCTTCTGGTGTCGAGCAGTACTTC. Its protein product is CASSRPSGVEQYF.

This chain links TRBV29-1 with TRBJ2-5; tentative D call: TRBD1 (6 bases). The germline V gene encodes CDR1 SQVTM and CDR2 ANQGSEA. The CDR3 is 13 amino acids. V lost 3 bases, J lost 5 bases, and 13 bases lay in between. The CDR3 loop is CSVDYFRGETQYF. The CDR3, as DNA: TGCAGCGTTGATTATTTCAGGGGTGAGACCCAGTACTTC.

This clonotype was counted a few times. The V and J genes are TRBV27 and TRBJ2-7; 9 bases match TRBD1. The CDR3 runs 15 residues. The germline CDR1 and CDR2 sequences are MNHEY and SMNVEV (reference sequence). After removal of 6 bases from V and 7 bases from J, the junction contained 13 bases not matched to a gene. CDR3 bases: TGTGCCAGCAGCCCACCGGGACAGGGTCCCCTGGAGCAGTACTTC. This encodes CASSPPGQGPLEQYF.

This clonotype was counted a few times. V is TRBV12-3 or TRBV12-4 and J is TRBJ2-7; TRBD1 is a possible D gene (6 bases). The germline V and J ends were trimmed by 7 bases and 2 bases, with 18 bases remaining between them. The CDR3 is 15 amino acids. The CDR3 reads CASTPGTPNAYEQYF. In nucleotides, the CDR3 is TGTGCCAGCACCCCCGGGACACCCAACGCCTACGAGCAGTACTTC.

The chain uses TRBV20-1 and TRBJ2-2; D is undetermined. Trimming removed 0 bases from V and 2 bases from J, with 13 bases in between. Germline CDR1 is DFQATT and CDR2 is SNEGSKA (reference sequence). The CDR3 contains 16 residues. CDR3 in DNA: TGCAGTGCTAGAGATTTCCTGAAGACCAACACCGGGGAGCTGTTTTTT. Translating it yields CSARDFLKTNTGELFF.

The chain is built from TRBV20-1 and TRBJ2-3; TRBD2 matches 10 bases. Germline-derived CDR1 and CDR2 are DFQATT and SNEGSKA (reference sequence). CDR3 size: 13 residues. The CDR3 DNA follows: TGCAGAACAGCGGGAGGGCGCCCAGATACGCAGTATTTT. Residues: CRTAGGRPDTQYF.

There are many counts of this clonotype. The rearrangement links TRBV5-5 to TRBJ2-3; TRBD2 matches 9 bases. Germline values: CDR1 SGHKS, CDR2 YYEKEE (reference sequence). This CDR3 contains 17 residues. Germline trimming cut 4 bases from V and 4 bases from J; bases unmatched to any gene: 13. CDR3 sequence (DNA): TGTGCCAGCAGCCCTACCGGGGCGGCGGGAGGGCCAGATACGCAGTATTTT. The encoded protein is CASSPTGAAGGPDTQYF.

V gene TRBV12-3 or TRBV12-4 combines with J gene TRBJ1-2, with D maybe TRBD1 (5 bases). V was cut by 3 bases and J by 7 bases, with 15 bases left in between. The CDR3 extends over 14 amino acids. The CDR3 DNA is TGTGCCAGCAGTTTCTTTGCAGGGTCGTCTGGCTACACCTTC. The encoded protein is CASSFFAGSSGYTF.

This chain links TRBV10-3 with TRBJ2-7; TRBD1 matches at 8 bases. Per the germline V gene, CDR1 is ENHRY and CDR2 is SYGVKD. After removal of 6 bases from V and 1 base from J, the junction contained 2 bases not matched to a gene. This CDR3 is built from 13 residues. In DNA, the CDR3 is TGTGCCATCAGGACAGGGGAGTCCTACGAGCAGTACTTC. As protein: CAIRTGESYEQYF.

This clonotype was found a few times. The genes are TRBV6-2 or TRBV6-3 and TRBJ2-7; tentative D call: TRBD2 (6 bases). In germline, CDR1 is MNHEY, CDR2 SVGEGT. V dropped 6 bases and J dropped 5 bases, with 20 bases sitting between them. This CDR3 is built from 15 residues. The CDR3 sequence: CASRRLRDWEDEQYF. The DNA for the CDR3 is TGTGCCAGCAGAAGACTCCGGGACTGGGAAGACGAGCAGTACTTC.

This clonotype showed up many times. The DNA of the CDR3 is TGTGCCAGCAGCTTTGCCGGGGGAAACATTCAGTACTTC. Translation: CASSFAGGNIQYF. The rearrangement links TRBV7-2 to TRBJ2-4, with a weak D call TRBD2 (6 bases). The V gene lost 3 bases and the J gene lost 6 bases, with 9 bases spanning the gap. The germline gives CDR1 SGHTA, CDR2 FQGNSA. This CDR3 is built from 13 residues.

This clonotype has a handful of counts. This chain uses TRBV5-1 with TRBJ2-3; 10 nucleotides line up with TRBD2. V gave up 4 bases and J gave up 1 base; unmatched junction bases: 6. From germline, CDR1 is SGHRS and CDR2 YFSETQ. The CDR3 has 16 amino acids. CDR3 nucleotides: TGCGCCAGCAGCGGTGGGACTAGCGTTGGCACAGATACGCAGTATTTT. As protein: CASSGGTSVGTDTQYF.

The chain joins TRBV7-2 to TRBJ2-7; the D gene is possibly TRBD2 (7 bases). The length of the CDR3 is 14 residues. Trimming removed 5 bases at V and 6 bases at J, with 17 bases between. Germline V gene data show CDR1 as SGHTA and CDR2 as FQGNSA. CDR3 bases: TGTGCCAGCAGCCCCACCCGGGGGGCGGGCGAGCAGTACTTC. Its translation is CASSPTRGAGEQYF.